This T cell receptor beta chain was captured by sequencing in a study of CD8+ T cells in alopecia areata. Sequencing used cDNA as its template, made by extracting RNA and reverse transcribing it. Only in-frame clones appear in the TCRdb table, and some are missing; sequencing was by immunoSEQ multiplex PCR. In the table there are under 250,000 clones, more than 45% of which are singletons. The CDR3 length is 12 residues. V was pared by 5 bases and J by 9 bases, with 11 bases between. CDR1 is ENHRY, CDR2 SYGVKD, per germline. The sequence was collected from a human donor with alopecia areata. Here the sequenced sample was CD4+ T cells sorted from blood, taken at week 0. The chain joins TRBV10-3 to TRBJ2-1, with D perhaps assigned TRBD1 or TRBD2 (5 bases each). DNA for the CDR3: TGTGCCATCAGTTCTAGTGGGGGTGAGCAGTTCTTC. Protein: CAISSSGGEQFF.